This T cell receptor (beta chain) was documented in a study of shared T cell receptors in the human thymus. Sequencing used immunoSEQ multiplex PCR; TCRdb keeps in-frame clones, though not all of them. The repertoire holds about 660,000 clones, 88% seen once, with about 0.01% in the top ten. CDR3 length: 11 residues. The V gene's germline CDR1 is SQVTM and CDR2 ANQGSEA. The ends were cut back, 6 bases at V and 10 bases at J, with 13 bases in the middle. The same data also contributed to another study, on human thymus T cells. That publication notes: It was healthy Finnish infants having corrective surgery for congenital heart defects who were the donors. Resections removed during corrective heart surgery provided the thymus tissue used. It looked as if thymic and blood repertoires used V and J genes in a biased way. Related reports documented highly overlapping thymic repertoires among unrelated individuals.

Sequencing used thymocytes. The gene calls are TRBV29-1 and TRBJ2-1, with D possibly TRBD1 on 5 matching bases. The source of this sequence is a boy under three years old with a congenital heart defect. The CDR3: CSVATGLEQFF. CDR3 DNA: TGCAGCGTCGCCACAGGTTTGGAGCAGTTCTTC.